This passage covers 5 T cell receptor beta chains from one sample sequenced in a study of human T cells and chemical hapten exposure. Described time point: healthy volunteer bleed at 6 weeks. The authors extracted total RNA from unfractionated whole blood. Via MiXCR, TCRdb re-called the RACE reads, giving one row per CDR3 protein. Altogether approximately 84,000 distinct CDR3 sequences are present, over 7% being singletons, with the ten largest covering 1.5%. Input material: whole blood. Receptor source: a male donor in good health. Some clones in this sample may be carry-over from other donors' samples.

The chain uses TRBV4-2 and TRBJ2-3, with D possibly being TRBD2 (5 bases). V lost 10 bases, J lost 6 bases, and 11 bases lay in between. The CDR3 contains 11 residues. Germline V gene data show CDR1 as LGHNA and CDR2 as YNFKEQ. The CDR3 here is CATAGRDTQYF. The CDR3 DNA sequence: TGTGCCACCGCGGGTCGGGATACGCAGTATTTT.

This clonotype has just a few counts. The chain uses TRBV6-5 and TRBJ1-2, with TRBD1 matching 12 bases. This CDR3 comprises 17 residues. Per the germline V gene, CDR1 is MNHEY and CDR2 is SVGAGI. After removal of 0 bases from V and 6 bases from J, the junction contained 8 bases not matched to a gene. CDR3 loop: CASSYSIMGQGAHGYTF. CDR3 DNA sequence: TGTGCCAGCAGTTACTCGATCATGGGACAGGGGGCGCATGGCTACACCTTC.

Ten or more counts support this clonotype. This sequence joins TRBV29-1 and TRBJ1-1; 7 nucleotides line up with TRBD1. V was clipped by 6 bases and J by 3 bases; unmatched bases: 4. Germline V gene sequence: CDR1 SQVTM, CDR2 ANQGSEA. The CDR3 extends over 12 amino acids. The CDR3 bases are TGCAGCGTATGCGGACAGGACACTGAAGCTTTCTTT. This sequence encodes CSVCGQDTEAFF. The variable domain in full, completed from reference TRBV29-1 and TRBJ1-1, reads SAVISQKPSRDICQRGTSLTIQCQVDSQVTMMFWYRQQPGQSLTLIATANQGSEATYESGFVIDKFPISRPNLTFSTLTVSNMSPEDSSIYLCSVCGQDTEAFFGQGTRLTVV.

V is TRBV6-1 and J is TRBJ2-7, with 7 nucleotides matching TRBD1. Germline CDR1 is MNHNS and CDR2 is SASEGT. V lost 5 bases, J lost 3 bases, and 7 bases stayed unmatched. The CDR3 totals 14 residues. The DNA for the CDR3 is TGTGCCAGCAGTCCGTGGACAGGACACTACGAGCAGTACTTC. Translating it yields CASSPWTGHYEQYF.

This clonotype has a count of ten or more. V is TRBV29-1 and J is TRBJ2-1, with 7 bases aligning to TRBD2. Germline V gene lookup returns CDR1 SQVTM and CDR2 ANQGSEA. The CDR3 contains 13 residues. J lost 1 base, V lost 5 bases, and 2 bases had no gene match. The CDR3 nucleotides read TGCAGCGTTTACGGGGGGTCCTACAATGAGCAGTTCTTC. This gives the protein CSVYGGSYNEQFF.